The next 25 T cell receptor beta chains were all read from a single sample in a study of human T cells and chemical hapten exposure. The sample's time point: patch test 2, 6 weeks after DPC sensitization. Treatment specified: therapeutic diphenylcyclopropenone sensitization with weekly scalp DPC. TCRdb itself ran the RACE reads through MiXCR, one entry per CDR3 protein. Seen here are approximately 350,000 distinct CDR3 sequences, around 6% observed once, and the top ten hold less than 6.5%. The sequencing here drew on whole blood, taken in connection with sensitization to the hapten diphenylcyclopropenone (DPC). The receptors were sampled from a woman in her late teens or twenties with alopecia areata. Some clones in this sample may be carry-over from other donors' samples.

The chain uses TRBV11-2 and TRBJ2-2; D call uncertain. The germline V gene has CDR1 SGHAT and CDR2 FQNNGV. This CDR3 is built from 14 residues. The germline V and J ends were trimmed by 8 bases and 1 base, with 11 bases remaining between them. CDR3 sequence: CASGAPGNTGELFF. CDR3 DNA sequence: TGTGCCAGCGGCGCCCCGGGGAACACCGGGGAGCTGTTTTTT.

This chain joins TRBV5-1 and TRBJ1-1; 7 nucleotides agree with TRBD1. The V gene's germline CDR1 is SGHRS and CDR2 YFSETQ. V trimming: 2 bases; J trimming: 0 bases; junction bases outside the gene matches: 10. This CDR3 comprises 17 residues. CDR3: CASSFGQVPSMNTEAFF. The CDR3 DNA reads TGCGCCAGCAGCTTCGGACAGGTTCCTTCTATGAACACTGAAGCTTTCTTT.

Only a few counts were recorded for this clonotype. The V gene is TRBV28, the J gene TRBJ2-3, with 7 bases matching TRBD2. This CDR3 has 16 residues. Germline CDR1 is MDHEN and CDR2 is SYDVKM. J was trimmed by 2 bases and V by 1 base; bases with no gene match: 6. The CDR3 nucleotides read TGTGCCAGCAGTTTATCCGGGGGGAGACCCACAGATACGCAGTATTTT. It codes for CASSLSGGRPTDTQYF.

The V gene is TRBV12-3 or TRBV12-4, the J gene TRBJ1-5, with D perhaps matching TRBD1 (5 bases). V was clipped by 2 bases and J by 8 bases, with 13 bases between them. CDR3 length: 14 amino acids. The CDR3 sequence is CASSLSGGDEPQHF. The CDR3 nucleotides are TGTGCCAGCAGTTTAAGTGGGGGGGACGAGCCCCAGCATTTT.

This clonotype was counted only a few times. The V and J genes are TRBV12-3 or TRBV12-4 and TRBJ2-3; 8 nucleotides line up with TRBD2. The CDR3 loop spans 15 amino acids. With V trimmed by 11 bases and J by 2 bases, 12 bases remained unmatched. CDR3 sequence (DNA): TGTGCCGCCCCCAAGGCGGGAGGCTCCACAGATACGCAGTATTTT. It specifies CAAPKAGGSTDTQYF.

This clonotype was observed a few times. This chain links TRBV12-5 with TRBJ2-2, with a possible D match to TRBD2 (6 bases). This CDR3 has 14 residues. V was clipped by 3 bases and J by 3 bases, with 8 bases between them. Looked up from germline, CDR1 is LGHNT and CDR2 is FRNRAP. The CDR3 loop reads CASGLWGDTGELFF. The CDR3, as DNA: TGTGCTAGTGGTTTATGGGGGGACACCGGGGAGCTGTTTTTT.

This chain connects TRBV12-3 or TRBV12-4 to TRBJ1-2, with 7 bases that match TRBD1. V lost 6 bases and J lost 5; bases outside the gene matches: 6. CDR3 length equals 13 residues. The CDR3 DNA reads TGTGCCAGCAGCTCGGGACAGAAATATGGCTACACCTTC. The encoded protein is CASSSGQKYGYTF.

In nucleotides, the CDR3 is TGTGCCAGCCAACGCTCTGGAAACACCATATATTTT. Translated, it gives CASQRSGNTIYF. V and J are TRBV6-6 and TRBJ1-3; D not certain. Germline V gene data show CDR1 as MNHNY and CDR2 as SVGAGI (reference sequence). V was shortened by 8 bases and J by 0 bases, with 5 bases between the two germline ends. This CDR3 has 12 residues.

There are many counts of this clonotype. This chain joins TRBV7-7 and TRBJ2-5; TRBD2 aligns across 8 bases. CDR1 and CDR2 from the germline V gene are SSHAT and FNYEAQ (reference sequence). The CDR3 is made up of 14 amino acids. The CDR3 protein is CASGRTVAGETQYF. CDR3 coding DNA: TGTGCTAGCGGCCGGACAGTAGCGGGGGAGACCCAGTACTTC. The full variable domain, with the rest looked up from reference TRBV7-7 and TRBJ2-5, is GAGVSQSPRYKVTKRGQDVTLRCDPISSHATLYWYQQALGQGPEFLTYFNYEAQPDKSGLPSDRFSAERPEGSISTLTIQRTEQRDSAMYRCASGRTVAGETQYFGPGTRLLVL.

The chain combines TRBV2 with TRBJ2-4; 10 bases match TRBD2. The CDR3 length is 18 residues. Germline lookup yields CDR1 SNHLY and CDR2 FYNNEI. V trimming: 8 bases; J trimming: 0 bases; junction bases outside the gene matches: 13. Written as DNA, the CDR3 is TGTGCCAGCCTTGGTGCTAGCGGGGGACCCTTAGCCAAAAACATTCAGTACTTC. Amino acids: CASLGASGGPLAKNIQYF.

There are many counts of this clonotype. The chain carries TRBV10-3 and TRBJ1-2; TRBD1 matches at 9 bases. The V segment lost 6 bases and the J segment 8 bases; nucleotides outside the gene matches: 7. Germline values: CDR1 ENHRY, CDR2 SYGVKD. CDR3 length: 13 residues. This chain's CDR3 is CAISPTGGLGYTF. Written as DNA, the CDR3 is TGTGCCATCAGCCCTACAGGGGGCCTGGGCTACACCTTC.

The genes are TRBV4-3 and TRBJ2-2; TRBD2 is a possible D gene (7 bases). Deletions cut 0 bases from V and 8 bases from J, with 19 bases between. CDR3 length equals 17 residues. Germline V gene lookup returns CDR1 LGHNA and CDR2 YSLEER. The CDR3 loop is CASSQDFAGAIRGELFF. The CDR3 coding sequence is TGCGCCAGCAGCCAAGATTTTGCGGGGGCGATCAGAGGGGAGCTGTTTTTT.

In DNA, the CDR3 is TGTGCCAGCAGCCAAGATCTAACTAGCTACAATGAGCAGTTCTTC. This codes for CASSQDLTSYNEQFF. This chain joins TRBV4-2 and TRBJ2-1, with a weak D call TRBD2 (5 bases). Germline values: CDR1 LGHNA, CDR2 YNFKEQ. The CDR3 covers 15 residues. The ends were cut back, 0 bases at V and 3 bases at J, with 9 bases in the middle.

This clonotype was counted between two and nine times. This rearrangement joins TRBV20-1 to TRBJ1-1; D remains unclear. Germline CDR1 reads DFQATT; CDR2 reads SNEGSKA (reference sequence). CDR3 size: 14 residues. Trimming took 5 bases from V and 1 from J, leaving 14 bases between them. CDR3 protein: CSAGPPDRNTEAFF. For the CDR3, the DNA is TGCAGTGCTGGCCCGCCGGACCGGAACACTGAAGCTTTCTTT.

To note about this clonotype: An end of the junction does not agree with germline; a read error may underlie this. The chain has TRBV7-7 and TRBJ2-5; D uncertain. Germline CDR1 reads SSHAT; CDR2 reads FNYEAQ (reference sequence). This CDR3 region has 16 residues. The CDR3 loop reads CASSSNVRTDQETQYF. The DNA for the CDR3 is TGTGCTAGCAGCTCCAATGTGAGGACGGATCAAGAGACCCAGTACTTC.

This clonotype occurred many times. The chain combines TRBV27 with TRBJ1-6, with D unclear. The CDR3 has 13 amino acids. Germline V gene sequence: CDR1 MNHEY, CDR2 SMNVEV (reference sequence). Trimming took 6 bases from V and 5 from J, leaving 8 bases between them. Written as DNA, the CDR3 is TGTGCCAGCAGCGACGGGGATAATTCACCCCTCCACTTT. Protein sequence: CASSDGDNSPLHF.

This clonotype was counted at least ten times. The chain employs TRBV9 and TRBJ1-1, with unresolved D. Germline V gene data show CDR1 as SGDLS and CDR2 as YYNGEE. This CDR3 region has 13 residues. The V end was cut by 2 bases, the J end by 7 bases, with 12 bases between. The CDR3: CASSVVDGYEAFF. DNA for the CDR3: TGTGCCAGCAGCGTGGTGGACGGATATGAAGCTTTCTTT.

The chain couples TRBV5-6 to TRBJ2-1, with 8 bases lining up with TRBD1. The junction had 5 bases not matched to a gene; V was cut back by 3 bases and J by 6 bases. Germline V gene lookup returns CDR1 SGHDT and CDR2 YYEEEE. The CDR3 sequence is 14 residues long. Here the CDR3 reads CASSWGQGANEQFF. In DNA, the CDR3 is TGTGCCAGCAGCTGGGGGCAGGGGGCCAATGAGCAGTTCTTC.

This clonotype was seen repeatedly, ten times or more. V is TRBV4-3 and J is TRBJ1-6; TRBD1 matches 7 bases. Trimming removed 2 bases from V and 6 bases from J; junction bases left unmatched: 10. This CDR3 contains 17 residues. Germline assignment: CDR1 LGHNA and CDR2 YSLEER. CDR3 amino acids: CASSQHRWDSSNSPLHF. The CDR3 bases are TGCGCCAGCAGCCAACACCGGTGGGACAGTTCTAATTCACCCCTCCACTTT.

Only a few counts were recorded for this clonotype. This chain joins TRBV12-3 or TRBV12-4 and TRBJ2-1; D might be TRBD1 or TRBD2, each matching 5 bases. The CDR3 sequence is 14 residues long. V was trimmed by 5 bases and J by 10 bases, leaving 18 bases between them. The CDR3 DNA follows: TGTGCCAGCAGTCTGGGACCGACGCTCGGGGAGCAGTTCTTC. It codes for CASSLGPTLGEQFF.

This clonotype has ten or more counts. The rearrangement links TRBV5-6 to TRBJ1-5, with no clear D. This CDR3 contains 14 residues. The V end was cut by 1 base, the J end by 4 bases, with 9 bases between. Germline V gene data show CDR1 as SGHDT and CDR2 as YYEEEE. CDR3 DNA: TGTGCCAGCAGCTTGCTTACAGCTAATCAGCCCCAGCATTTT. It specifies CASSLLTANQPQHF.

This clonotype was counted between two and nine times. The chain carries TRBV6-1 and TRBJ2-7; 7 bases fit TRBD1. J was trimmed by 3 bases and V by 0 bases; bases with no gene match: 5. The CDR3 consists of 15 residues. The V gene's germline CDR1 is MNHNS and CDR2 SASEGT. The CDR3 bases are TGTGCCAGCAGTGAAGCGGGTCAGGGGGTCTACGAGCAGTACTTC. This encodes CASSEAGQGVYEQYF.

The chain employs TRBV6-2 or TRBV6-3 and TRBJ2-2; TRBD2 matches 12 bases. V was pared by 5 bases and J by 0 bases, with 10 bases of the junction left unmatched. From germline, CDR1 is MNHEY and CDR2 SVGEGT. The CDR3 is made up of 19 amino acids. The CDR3, as DNA: TGTGCCAGCAGTAAGACTAGCGGGGGTCTCAGCGCGAACACCGGGGAGCTGTTTTTT. This translates into CASSKTSGGLSANTGELFF.

The chain couples TRBV12-3 or TRBV12-4 to TRBJ1-6, with TRBD1 matching 7 bases. The V segment lost 4 bases and the J segment 6 bases; nucleotides outside the gene matches: 12. CDR3 size: 17 residues. CDR3 protein: CASSWSPGTAINSPLHF. In DNA form, the CDR3 reads TGTGCCAGCAGTTGGAGTCCCGGGACAGCTATTAATTCACCCCTCCACTTT.

This clonotype was seen repeatedly, ten times or more. V is TRBV7-8 and J is TRBJ1-1; D unresolved. Trimming stripped 5 bases from V and 7 bases from J, with 14 bases between. Germline CDR1 and CDR2: SGHVS and FQNEAQ. The length of the CDR3 is 13 residues. The CDR3 DNA reads TGTGCCAGCAGCCCCTTAGCTTGGGGTGAAGCTTTCTTT. Translating it yields CASSPLAWGEAFF.